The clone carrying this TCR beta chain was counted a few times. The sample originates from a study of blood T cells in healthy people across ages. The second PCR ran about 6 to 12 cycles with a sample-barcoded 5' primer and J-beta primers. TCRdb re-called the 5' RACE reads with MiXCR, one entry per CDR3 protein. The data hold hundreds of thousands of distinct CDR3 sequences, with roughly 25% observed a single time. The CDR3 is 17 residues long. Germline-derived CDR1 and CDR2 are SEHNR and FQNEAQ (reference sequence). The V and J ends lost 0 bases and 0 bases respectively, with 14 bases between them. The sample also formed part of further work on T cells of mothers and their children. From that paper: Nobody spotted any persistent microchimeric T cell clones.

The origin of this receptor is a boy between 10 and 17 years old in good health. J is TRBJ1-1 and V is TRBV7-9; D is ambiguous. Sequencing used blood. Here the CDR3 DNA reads TGTGCCAGCAGCTTAGCTGGCCAGGCGTTGATGAACACTGAAGCTTTCTTT. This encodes CASSLAGQALMNTEAFF.